These T cell receptor beta chains were read from a single sample in a study of post-analysis software for immune sequencing data. From the PCR reads, TCRdb called clonotypes with MiXCR, one entry per CDR3 protein. The data hold 650,000 to 850,000 distinct CDR3 sequences, with around 45% observed a single time. The sequenced sample consisted of blood. The source of these receptors is a girl aged 5 to 17 with multiple sclerosis. CDR3s include the opening cysteine and the closing phenylalanine or tryptophan. Fields, in order: J gene, D gene, clone size, V gene, CDR3 DNA, CDR3 protein. The D gene is left open where the match is weak. A clone size is listed for some rows: how often the clone was seen (once, few, many), or a class if it is expanded.

j_gene: TRBJ2-1; d_gene: -; abundance: few; v_gene: TRBV10-3; CDR3nt: TGTGCCATCAGTTCCCTCCCGGGGGACGAGCAGTTCTTC; CDR3aa: CAISSLPGDEQFF
j_gene: TRBJ2-1; d_gene: -; abundance: -; v_gene: TRBV4-1; CDR3nt: TGCGCCAGCAGCCCCGCAGGGAGGTCACGGAGGTATGGGCAGTTCTTC; CDR3aa: CASSPAGRSRRYGQFF
j_gene: TRBJ2-1; d_gene: -; abundance: -; v_gene: TRBV11-3; CDR3nt: TGTGCCAGCAGCAGCCGGGACCAGTCCTACAATGAGCAGTTCTTC; CDR3aa: CASSSRDQSYNEQFF
j_gene: TRBJ1-2; d_gene: -; abundance: -; v_gene: TRBV6-2/TRBV6-3; CDR3nt: TGTGCCAGCAGAGCCTTATACGGCTACACCTTC; CDR3aa: CASRALYGYTF
j_gene: TRBJ2-6; d_gene: TRBD1; abundance: -; v_gene: TRBV28; CDR3nt: TGTGCCAGCAGTTTTAGATCGGGACAGGGTACCTCTGGGGCCAACGTCCTGACTTTC; CDR3aa: CASSFRSGQGTSGANVLTF
j_gene: TRBJ2-1; d_gene: -; abundance: -; v_gene: TRBV4-2; CDR3nt: TGTGCCAGCAGCCAAGAACTAACCGTTCAGGGCGAGCAGTTCTTC; CDR3aa: CASSQELTVQGEQFF
j_gene: TRBJ2-3; d_gene: -; abundance: few; v_gene: TRBV9; CDR3nt: TGTGCCAGCAGCGTCGGGCCTAGCACAGATACGCAGTATTTT; CDR3aa: CASSVGPSTDTQYF
j_gene: TRBJ2-5; d_gene: TRBD2; abundance: few; v_gene: TRBV20-1; CDR3nt: TGCAGAGCGGGGGGGCCGGGAGAGACCCAGTACTTC; CDR3aa: CRAGGPGETQYF
j_gene: TRBJ2-7; d_gene: -; abundance: -; v_gene: TRBV15; CDR3nt: TGTGCCACCAGCAGCGCCTACGAGCAGTACTTC; CDR3aa: CATSSAYEQYF
j_gene: TRBJ2-7; d_gene: TRBD2; abundance: few; v_gene: TRBV20-1; CDR3nt: TGCAGTGCTCGGCGGGAGTTGGGCTACGAGCAGTACTTC; CDR3aa: CSARRELGYEQYF
j_gene: TRBJ1-2; d_gene: -; abundance: -; v_gene: TRBV20-1; CDR3nt: TGCAGTGCTAAAGCCTTTAATGGCTACACCTTC; CDR3aa: CSAKAFNGYTF
j_gene: TRBJ2-1; d_gene: TRBD2; abundance: -; v_gene: TRBV4-3; CDR3nt: TGCGCCAGCAGCCAACTAGCGGGAGGGCCTAATGAGCAGTTCTTC; CDR3aa: CASSQLAGGPNEQFF
j_gene: TRBJ2-7; d_gene: -; abundance: -; v_gene: TRBV5-5; CDR3nt: TGTGCCAGCAGCTTTACAGGGCCACGGCAGTACTTC; CDR3aa: CASSFTGPRQYF
j_gene: TRBJ2-3; d_gene: TRBD1; abundance: -; v_gene: TRBV29-1; CDR3nt: TGCAGCGCCGGACAGGGGAGCCCAGATACGCAGTATTTT; CDR3aa: CSAGQGSPDTQYF
j_gene: TRBJ2-1; d_gene: -; abundance: -; v_gene: TRBV12-3/TRBV12-4; CDR3nt: TGTGCCAGCAGCCCAAGAGGGCGATATGAGCAGTTCTTC; CDR3aa: CASSPRGRYEQFF
j_gene: TRBJ2-3; d_gene: -; abundance: -; v_gene: TRBV6-6; CDR3nt: TGTGCCAGCAGCCTCACCACTAGCAAGCCGACAGATACGCAGTATTTT; CDR3aa: CASSLTTSKPTDTQYF
j_gene: TRBJ2-3; d_gene: -; abundance: -; v_gene: TRBV12-3/TRBV12-4; CDR3nt: TGTGCCAGCAGTCCCTCCCTGGCCCGTGGCACAGATACGCAGTATTTT; CDR3aa: CASSPSLARGTDTQYF
j_gene: TRBJ2-7; d_gene: -; abundance: -; v_gene: TRBV19; CDR3nt: TGTGCCAGTAGGGGAGATAACTTCGGCGAGCAGTACTTC; CDR3aa: CASRGDNFGEQYF
j_gene: TRBJ1-2; d_gene: -; abundance: few; v_gene: TRBV6-1; CDR3nt: TGTGCCAGCAGTGAGACGTGGGGGGGCTCGACTAACTATGGCTACACCTTC; CDR3aa: CASSETWGGSTNYGYTF
j_gene: TRBJ2-7; d_gene: -; abundance: -; v_gene: TRBV11-2; CDR3nt: TGTGCCAGCAGCTTAATTCGCGGAGGAAGGAACGAGCAGTACTTC; CDR3aa: CASSLIRGGRNEQYF
j_gene: TRBJ1-5; d_gene: -; abundance: -; v_gene: TRBV15; CDR3nt: TGTGCCACCAGCAAAGATCTGACAGGCAATCAGCCCCAGCATTTT; CDR3aa: CATSKDLTGNQPQHF
j_gene: TRBJ2-3; d_gene: -; abundance: few; v_gene: TRBV12-3/TRBV12-4; CDR3nt: TGTGCCAGCAGTCCTAGAACTCGGGATACGCAGTATTTT; CDR3aa: CASSPRTRDTQYF
j_gene: TRBJ2-3; d_gene: -; abundance: -; v_gene: TRBV7-3; CDR3nt: TGTGCCGGGGTTAGGGTCTCGATTAACGGCACAGATACGCAGTATTTT; CDR3aa: CAGVRVSINGTDTQYF
j_gene: TRBJ2-1; d_gene: -; abundance: -; v_gene: TRBV7-2; CDR3nt: TGTGCCAGCAGCTTCACGGGACGGCCTTACAATGAGCAGTTCTTC; CDR3aa: CASSFTGRPYNEQFF
j_gene: TRBJ2-7; d_gene: -; abundance: -; v_gene: TRBV27; CDR3nt: TGTGCCAGCTCACTAGGAATTAACGTCCACGAGCAGTACTTC; CDR3aa: CASSLGINVHEQYF
j_gene: TRBJ2-1; d_gene: -; abundance: -; v_gene: TRBV7-9; CDR3nt: TGTGCCAGCAGCTTAGGATCCAGGGGCAATGAGCAGTTCTTC; CDR3aa: CASSLGSRGNEQFF
j_gene: TRBJ2-1; d_gene: TRBD1; abundance: -; v_gene: TRBV12-3/TRBV12-4; CDR3nt: TGTGCCAGCAGACCGCCGGACAGGGCCTACAATGAGCAGTTCTTC; CDR3aa: CASRPPDRAYNEQFF
j_gene: TRBJ2-7; d_gene: TRBD2; abundance: -; v_gene: TRBV7-2; CDR3nt: TGTGCCACCGAGCGGGAGCCTTCCTACGAGCAGTACTTC; CDR3aa: CATEREPSYEQYF
j_gene: TRBJ1-5; d_gene: TRBD1; abundance: few; v_gene: TRBV7-2; CDR3nt: TGTGCCAGCAGCCAGGACAGGGGCCTCGGCAATCAGCCCCAGCATTTT; CDR3aa: CASSQDRGLGNQPQHF
j_gene: TRBJ1-2; d_gene: -; abundance: -; v_gene: TRBV11-2; CDR3nt: TGTGCCAGCAGCTTATTCTTCGGACAGAGCTATGGCTACACCTTC; CDR3aa: CASSLFFGQSYGYTF
j_gene: TRBJ1-1; d_gene: -; abundance: -; v_gene: TRBV6-2/TRBV6-3; CDR3nt: TGTGCCAGCAGTACAGTGAACACTGAAGCTTTCTTT; CDR3aa: CASSTVNTEAFF
j_gene: TRBJ2-7; d_gene: -; abundance: -; v_gene: TRBV27; CDR3nt: TGTGCCAGCAGTTTAGGTGCCACGAGTGTGGGCTACGAGCAGTACTTC; CDR3aa: CASSLGATSVGYEQYF
j_gene: TRBJ2-4; d_gene: -; abundance: few; v_gene: TRBV20-1; CDR3nt: TGCAGTGCTAGAGAGCAGGGACTTCCCGCCAAAAACATTCAGTACTTC; CDR3aa: CSAREQGLPAKNIQYF
j_gene: TRBJ2-7; d_gene: -; abundance: -; v_gene: TRBV5-1; CDR3nt: TGCGCCAGCAGCCCAGAGGAAACTCCTTCCTACGAGCAGTACTTC; CDR3aa: CASSPEETPSYEQYF
j_gene: TRBJ2-1; d_gene: TRBD2; abundance: -; v_gene: TRBV14; CDR3nt: TGTGCCAGCAGCCTGACTAGCGGGAGTGGGTACAATGAGCAGTTCTTC; CDR3aa: CASSLTSGSGYNEQFF
j_gene: TRBJ1-5; d_gene: TRBD1; abundance: -; v_gene: TRBV12-3/TRBV12-4; CDR3nt: TGTGCCAGCAGTCTTGACAGGGGGCAAGAGCCCCAGCATTTT; CDR3aa: CASSLDRGQEPQHF
j_gene: TRBJ1-2; d_gene: -; abundance: -; v_gene: TRBV5-1; CDR3nt: TGCGCCAGCAGCTTAGGACCTGACAGTGGCTACACCTTC; CDR3aa: CASSLGPDSGYTF
j_gene: TRBJ2-7; d_gene: -; abundance: few; v_gene: TRBV6-5; CDR3nt: TGTGCCAGCAGCTTAGGGGGGGTCGAGTACTTC; CDR3aa: CASSLGGVEYF
j_gene: TRBJ2-1; d_gene: TRBD2; abundance: once; v_gene: TRBV27; CDR3nt: TGTGCCACCTCCTCCGGGACTAGCGCCGACGGTGAGCAGTTCTTC; CDR3aa: CATSSGTSADGEQFF
j_gene: TRBJ2-4; d_gene: -; abundance: -; v_gene: TRBV27; CDR3nt: TGTGCCAGCAGTTCAAATATAAACATTCAGTACTTC; CDR3aa: CASSSNINIQYF
j_gene: TRBJ1-2; d_gene: -; abundance: -; v_gene: TRBV7-9; CDR3nt: TGTGCCAGCAGCTTAGCTATGGGCGGCTACACCTTC; CDR3aa: CASSLAMGGYTF
j_gene: TRBJ2-1; d_gene: -; abundance: -; v_gene: TRBV10-3; CDR3nt: TGTGCCATCACTGAGCAGGGGGGTGAGCAGTTCTTC; CDR3aa: CAITEQGGEQFF
j_gene: TRBJ1-2; d_gene: -; abundance: -; v_gene: TRBV28; CDR3nt: TGTGCCAGCAGCAAACCCTCGGTATATGGCTACACCTTC; CDR3aa: CASSKPSVYGYTF
j_gene: TRBJ2-4; d_gene: -; abundance: -; v_gene: TRBV6-2/TRBV6-3; CDR3nt: TGTGCCAGCAGTCCCTGGGGCGGGCCCCTTACCAAAAACATTCAGTACTTC; CDR3aa: CASSPWGGPLTKNIQYF
j_gene: TRBJ2-3; d_gene: TRBD2; abundance: -; v_gene: TRBV20-1; CDR3nt: TGCAGTGCTACCCTAGGGACTAGCGGGAGGGTCGGCACAGATACGCAGTATTTT; CDR3aa: CSATLGTSGRVGTDTQYF
j_gene: TRBJ2-7; d_gene: TRBD1; abundance: -; v_gene: TRBV29-1; CDR3nt: TGCAGCGTGGCTCCGGGACAGGCCTACGAGCAGTACTTC; CDR3aa: CSVAPGQAYEQYF
j_gene: TRBJ2-7; d_gene: -; abundance: -; v_gene: TRBV7-2; CDR3nt: TGTGCCAGCAGCTTAGTCAGGAGGGACGAGCAGTACTTC; CDR3aa: CASSLVRRDEQYF
j_gene: TRBJ1-2; d_gene: TRBD1; abundance: -; v_gene: TRBV6-5; CDR3nt: TGTGCCAGCAGGAGAGGACAGGGAAGCTATGGCTACACCTTC; CDR3aa: CASRRGQGSYGYTF
j_gene: TRBJ2-5; d_gene: -; abundance: few; v_gene: TRBV5-1; CDR3nt: TGCGCCAGCAGCTTGGCGGCGCCCCAAGAGACCCAGTACTTC; CDR3aa: CASSLAAPQETQYF
j_gene: TRBJ2-7; d_gene: -; abundance: -; v_gene: TRBV2; CDR3nt: TGTGCCAGCAGTGAAGGCAGGGTTGACTCCTACGAGCAGTACTTC; CDR3aa: CASSEGRVDSYEQYF
j_gene: TRBJ1-2; d_gene: -; abundance: -; v_gene: TRBV9; CDR3nt: TGTGCCAGCAGCACCGAGGACAGTCCTTCCTATGGCTACACCTTC; CDR3aa: CASSTEDSPSYGYTF
j_gene: TRBJ2-7; d_gene: -; abundance: -; v_gene: TRBV12-5; CDR3nt: TGTGCTAGTGGTTTGGTTGGTCGTTCTTACGAGCAGTACTTC; CDR3aa: CASGLVGRSYEQYF
j_gene: TRBJ2-5; d_gene: TRBD1; abundance: few; v_gene: TRBV6-5; CDR3nt: TGTGCCAGCAGAGAGGCAACAGGGGGCCGCGAGACCCAGTACTTT; CDR3aa: CASREATGGRETQYF
j_gene: TRBJ2-2; d_gene: TRBD1; abundance: -; v_gene: TRBV29-1; CDR3nt: TGCAGCGTTGGTACCATGACAGGGTTGGACACCGGGGAGCGGTTTTTT; CDR3aa: CSVGTMTGLDTGERFF
j_gene: TRBJ1-5; d_gene: -; abundance: -; v_gene: TRBV5-1; CDR3nt: TGCGCCAGCAGCCCGGGATACGGCCTTAGCAATCAGCCCCAGCATTTT; CDR3aa: CASSPGYGLSNQPQHF